Below are 27 T cell receptor beta chains sequenced from a single sample in a study of cytomegalovirus exposure and HLA in healthy donors (dated by TCRdb to 2017 to 2019). The library was generated by the immunoSEQ multiplex PCR assay. The multiplex PCR relied on a mix of 60 forward primers for TCR Vbeta segments and 13 reverse primers for TCR Jbeta segments. TCRdb holds this immuneACCESS table with in-frame rearrangements only. Some clones are missing; in checked studies, unresolved V genes explain under half, and the rest has no known cause. The record for this sample contains about 46,000 clones. About 1% of the sample is in the top ten clones. Specimen: PBMCs. The source is a woman aged 35 to 49 in good health and CMV-seronegative.

The gene calls are TRBV28 and TRBJ1-2, with a tentative D call TRBD1 (5 bases). CDR3 length: 13 residues. Trimming removed 4 bases at V and 10 bases at J, with 16 bases between. The V gene's germline CDR1 is MDHEN and CDR2 SYDVKM. The CDR3 DNA reads TGTGCCAGCAGTTCCCCAGGGCGTCCCCTCTACACCTTC. Its translation is CASSSPGRPLYTF.

The V gene is TRBV29-1, the J gene TRBJ1-2; 10 bases map to TRBD1. Germline trimming cut 1 base from V and 7 bases from J; bases unmatched to any gene: 9. The CDR3 loop spans 15 amino acids. CDR1 and CDR2 from the germline V gene are SQVTM and ANQGSEA. DNA for the CDR3: TGCAGCGTTGAAGTGGCCGGGACAGGGGAAGGTGGCTACACCTTC. It encodes CSVEVAGTGEGGYTF.

V and J are TRBV27 and TRBJ1-2; D unclear. The length of the CDR3 is 14 residues. The V end was cut by 3 bases, the J end by 8 bases, with 16 bases between. Germline V CDR1 and CDR2: MNHEY, SMNVEV (reference sequence). The CDR3 loop is CASSFSSLEGGYTF. The DNA of the CDR3 is TGTGCCAGCAGTTTCTCTTCCTTGGAGGGCGGCTACACCTTC.

This sequence joins TRBV5-8 and TRBJ2-1; TRBD1 agrees at 8 bases. The CDR3 runs 15 residues. CDR1 is SGHTS, CDR2 YDEGEE, per germline. V was pared by 4 bases and J by 7 bases, with 10 bases of the junction left unmatched. The CDR3 is CASSLGQGLWNEQFF. CDR3 coding DNA: TGTGCCAGCAGCCTCGGACAGGGTCTGTGGAATGAGCAGTTCTTC.

The V call is TRBV6-1, the J call TRBJ1-5; possibly TRBD1 for D (6 bases). This CDR3 is built from 14 residues. In germline, CDR1 is MNHNS, CDR2 SASEGT. The ends were cut back, 0 bases at V and 9 bases at J, with 12 bases in the middle. This CDR3 is CASSEAVTGWPQHF. The CDR3 DNA sequence: TGTGCCAGCAGTGAAGCCGTAACAGGGTGGCCCCAGCATTTT.

The CDR3 is CATRGRMGASNQPQHF. The DNA of the CDR3 is TGTGCCACCAGAGGCCGGATGGGGGCTAGCAATCAGCCCCAGCATTTT. The chain uses TRBV15 and TRBJ1-5; D might be TRBD1 (6 bases). Germline V lookup: CDR1 LNHNV, CDR2 YYDKDF (reference sequence). This CDR3 region has 16 residues. The ends were cut back, 6 bases at V and 0 bases at J, with 15 bases in the middle.

V and J are TRBV15 and TRBJ2-1, with D uncertain. The V gene's germline CDR1 is LNHNV and CDR2 YYDKDF (reference sequence). The CDR3 is 15 residues long. Trimming removed 0 bases from V and 3 bases from J, with 9 bases in between. CDR3 residues: CATSRDDTVYNEQFF. CDR3 DNA: TGTGCCACCAGCAGAGATGATACGGTCTACAATGAGCAGTTCTTC.

The chain couples TRBV4-1 to TRBJ1-5; possible D gene TRBD1, 5 bases. CDR3 length equals 16 residues. V lost 3 bases to trimming and J lost 0 bases, with 12 bases between them. CDR1 is MGHRA and CDR2 is YSYEKL in the germline V gene. The CDR3 region is CASSQYADSSNQPQHF. The CDR3 DNA reads TGCGCCAGCAGCCAGTACGCCGACAGTAGCAATCAGCCCCAGCATTTT.

This chain links TRBV27 with TRBJ1-1; 9 bases match TRBD1. Losses at the gene ends were 2 bases for V and 4 bases for J; bases not matched to a gene: 2. This CDR3 comprises 14 residues. Germline-derived CDR1 and CDR2 are MNHEY and SMNVEV (reference sequence). CDR3 nucleotide sequence: TGTGCCAGCAGTTTAGGGGACAGGGTCACTGAAGCTTTCTTT. Translating it yields CASSLGDRVTEAFF.

This chain joins TRBV13 and TRBJ1-1; D is unresolved. V gave up 5 bases and J gave up 4 bases, with 8 bases separating them. This CDR3 contains 12 residues. Germline V CDR1 and CDR2: PRHDT, FYEKMQ (reference sequence). CDR3 protein: CASSPRVTEAFF. DNA for the CDR3: TGTGCCAGCAGCCCACGGGTCACTGAAGCTTTCTTT. The whole variable domain, filled in from reference TRBV13 and TRBJ1-1, reads AAGVIQSPRHLIKEKRETATLKCYPIPRHDTVYWYQQGPGQDPQFLISFYEKMQSDKGSIPDRFSAQQFSDYHSELNMSSLELGDSALYFCASSPRVTEAFFGQGTRLTVV.

V gene TRBV6-6 combines with J gene TRBJ1-3; 7 bases fit TRBD1. Per germline, CDR1 MNHNY and CDR2 SVGAGI (reference sequence). Trimming took 2 bases from V and 4 from J; bases not matched to a gene: 2. The CDR3 is 14 amino acids. In DNA form, the CDR3 reads TGTGCCAGCAGTTACGACAGGGTCGGAAACACCATATATTTT. It specifies CASSYDRVGNTIYF.

The CDR3 loop reads CASSYETGASNTEAFF. In nucleotides, the CDR3 is TGTGCCAGCAGTTATGAGACAGGGGCCTCGAACACTGAAGCTTTCTTT. The V call is TRBV6-5, the J call TRBJ1-1, with 8 bases matching TRBD1. Germline values: CDR1 MNHEY, CDR2 SVGAGI. Germline trimming cut 3 bases from V and 1 base from J; bases unmatched to any gene: 7. The CDR3 consists of 16 residues.

The chain recombines TRBV5-1 with TRBJ2-5; 9 bases agree with TRBD2. CDR1 is SGHRS, CDR2 YFSETQ, per germline. The CDR3 consists of 15 residues. J lost 2 bases, V lost 0 bases, and 2 bases had no gene match. The CDR3 sequence: CASSLGLAVQETQYF. In nucleotides, the CDR3 is TGCGCCAGCAGCTTGGGACTAGCGGTTCAAGAGACCCAGTACTTC.

CDR3 nucleotides: TGTGCCAGCTCACCACCCTTGCGGGAGAGCCAGTTCTTC. It specifies CASSPPLRESQFF. The J gene is TRBJ2-1, the V gene TRBV18, with 7 bases identical to TRBD2. Trimming removed 0 bases from V and 13 bases from J; junction bases left unmatched: 6. CDR1 and CDR2 (germline): KGHSH, LQKENI. This CDR3 spans 13 amino acids.

This chain links TRBV7-2 with TRBJ2-5, with 13 bases aligning to TRBD2. The CDR3 contains 16 residues. The ends lost 1 base at V and 4 bases at J; junction bases unmatched: 3. CDR1 SGHTA and CDR2 FQGNSA come from the germline V gene. As DNA, the CDR3 is TGTGCCAGCAGCTTAGTGACTAGCGGGAGGCGAGAGACCCAGTACTTC. It specifies CASSLVTSGRRETQYF. The whole variable domain, filled in from reference TRBV7-2 and TRBJ2-5, reads GAGVSQSPSNKVTEKGKDVELRCDPISGHTALYWYRQSLGQGLEFLIYFQGNSAPDKSGLPSDRFSAERTGGSVSTLTIQRTQQEDSAVYLCASSLVTSGRRETQYFGPGTRLLVL.

The chain carries TRBV7-9 and TRBJ2-5; 13 bases line up with TRBD2. Germline CDR1 SEHNR, CDR2 FQNEAQ (reference sequence). There are 15 residues in the CDR3. Losses at the gene ends were 8 bases for V and 2 bases for J; bases not matched to a gene: 5. CDR3 nucleotides: TGTGCCAGCGGACTAGCGGGAGCAGAGCAAGAGACCCAGTACTTC. Translated, it gives CASGLAGAEQETQYF.

V usage is TRBV27 and J usage is TRBJ1-5, with D possibly matching TRBD1 (6 bases). Trimming took 5 bases from V and 2 from J, leaving 22 bases between them. This CDR3 has 18 amino acids. The germline V gene encodes CDR1 MNHEY and CDR2 SMNVEV (reference sequence). This CDR3 is CASSHIGQGTIRNQPQHF. The DNA for the CDR3 is TGTGCCAGCAGTCACATCGGCCAGGGGACAATACGCAATCAGCCCCAGCATTTT.

This rearrangement joins TRBV2 to TRBJ1-2; maybe TRBD1 (5 bases). Between the trimmed V and J ends, which lost 4 bases and 5 bases, there was a span of 8 bases. Germline V gene data show CDR1 as SNHLY and CDR2 as FYNNEI. The CDR3 covers 12 residues. In DNA form, the CDR3 reads TGTGCCAGCAGTGCGGGGGAGTATGGCTACACCTTC. It codes for CASSAGEYGYTF.

The chain has TRBV7-9 and TRBJ2-7, with 8 bases fitting TRBD2. Germline CDR1 SEHNR, CDR2 FQNEAQ (reference sequence). V lost 5 bases and J lost 8; bases outside the gene matches: 5. This CDR3 region has 12 residues. CDR3 protein: CASSPREAKQYF. The CDR3 DNA follows: TGTGCCAGCAGCCCGCGGGAGGCAAAGCAGTACTTC.

V gene TRBV6-1 combines with J gene TRBJ2-7; 7 nucleotides align to TRBD1. J was trimmed by 4 bases and V by 4 bases; bases with no gene match: 13. The CDR3 is 16 residues long. CDR1 is MNHNS, CDR2 SASEGT, per germline. CDR3 bases: TGTGCCAGCAGTGTTGGGACGGGACAGCCATTGTACGAGCAGTACTTC. Protein: CASSVGTGQPLYEQYF.

This chain uses TRBV9 with TRBJ1-4; a possible D gene is TRBD1 (6 bases). The CDR3 spans 17 residues. The V gene's germline CDR1 is SGDLS and CDR2 YYNGEE. V gave up 0 bases and J gave up 3 bases, with 15 bases separating them. The chain's CDR3 is CASSVEGRGSANEKLFF. Here the CDR3 DNA reads TGTGCCAGCAGCGTAGAGGGCAGGGGCTCCGCTAATGAAAAACTGTTTTTT. Full variable domain (remainder filled in from reference TRBV9 and TRBJ1-4): DSGVTQTPKHLITATGQRVTLRCSPRSGDLSVYWYQQSLDQGLQFLIQYYNGEERAKGNILERFSAQQFPDLHSELNLSSLELGDSALYFCASSVEGRGSANEKLFFGSGTQLSVL.

The CDR3 DNA is TGTGCCAGCAGTGAGATCTCAGGGGGCGCTCGGGGCTACACCTTC. Its protein product is CASSEISGGARGYTF. This chain links TRBV28 with TRBJ1-2; 8 bases align to TRBD1. The CDR3 contains 15 residues. Losses at the gene ends were 5 bases for V and 8 bases for J; bases not matched to a gene: 13. Germline CDR1 reads MDHEN; CDR2 reads SYDVKM.

The CDR3, as DNA: TGTGCCAGCAGCTCTTTGGCTTCCCCTTCATTCGGGACAGGGGTCCCCTACGAGCAGTACTTC. Its protein product is CASSSLASPSFGTGVPYEQYF. V is TRBV7-3 and J is TRBJ2-7; 10 bases align to TRBD1. V shed 4 bases and J 2 bases; nucleotides not matched to a gene: 23. The CDR3 covers 21 residues. Germline assignment: CDR1 SGHTA and CDR2 FQGTGA.

V usage is TRBV6-5 and J usage is TRBJ1-2, with TRBD1 as a possible D gene (5 bases). The CDR3 has 12 amino acids. V was clipped by 2 bases and J by 9 bases, with 10 bases between them. Germline lookup yields CDR1 MNHEY and CDR2 SVGAGI. CDR3 nucleotides: TGTGCCAGCAGTTACGTAGGGGATCGCTACACCTTC. Translating it yields CASSYVGDRYTF.

In DNA, the CDR3 is TGTGCCAGCAGCTCGCAGGAGGGCACTGAAGCTTTCTTT. It codes for CASSSQEGTEAFF. The V and J genes are TRBV7-9 and TRBJ1-1; D is unresolved. With 4 bases removed from V and 4 bases from J, the gap between germline ends came to 10 bases. Germline V gives CDR1 SEHNR, CDR2 FQNEAQ (reference sequence). The CDR3 runs to 13 residues.

The chain joins TRBV7-9 to TRBJ1-2; 8 nucleotides agree with TRBD1. Germline V gives CDR1 SEHNR, CDR2 FQNEAQ (reference sequence). This CDR3 is built from 16 residues. V lost 3 bases to trimming and J lost 6 bases; unmatched junction nucleotides: 12. The CDR3 spells CASSFTSGQGRHGYTF. For the CDR3, the DNA is TGTGCCAGCAGCTTTACATCAGGACAGGGACGGCATGGCTACACCTTC.

This rearrangement joins TRBV30 to TRBJ1-5; D ambiguous. V gave up 2 bases and J gave up 5 bases, with 13 bases separating them. From germline, CDR1 is GTSNPN and CDR2 SVGIG (reference sequence). This CDR3 is built from 14 residues. CDR3 in DNA: TGTGCCTGGAGTTTATCGGGATACGATCAGCCCCAGCATTTT. Translation: CAWSLSGYDQPQHF.